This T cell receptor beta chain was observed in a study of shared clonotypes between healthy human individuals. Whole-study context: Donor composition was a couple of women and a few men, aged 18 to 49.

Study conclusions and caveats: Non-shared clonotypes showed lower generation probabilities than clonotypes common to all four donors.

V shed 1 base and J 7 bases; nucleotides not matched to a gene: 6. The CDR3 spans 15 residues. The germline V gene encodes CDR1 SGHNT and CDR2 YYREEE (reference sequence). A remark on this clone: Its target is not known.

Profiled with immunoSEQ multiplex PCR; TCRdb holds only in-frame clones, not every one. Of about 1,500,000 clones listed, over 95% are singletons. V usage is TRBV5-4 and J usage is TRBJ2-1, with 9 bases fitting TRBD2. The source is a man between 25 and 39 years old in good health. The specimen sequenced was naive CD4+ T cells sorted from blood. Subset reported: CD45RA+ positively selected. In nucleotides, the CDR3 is TGTGCCAGCAGCTTGCCGGGACTAGCATCGAATGAGCAGTTCTTC. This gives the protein CASSLPGLASNEQFF.